This T cell receptor beta chain was captured by sequencing in a study of T cells in localized non-small cell lung cancer. Trimming shortened V by 4 bases and J by 0 bases, and 10 bases separated the two germline ends. Germline-derived CDR1 and CDR2 are SNHLY and FYNNEI. This CDR3 comprises 14 residues. Repertoires were generated with immunoSEQ multiplex PCR, while TCRdb's copy carries only in-frame clones and drops some. The sample carries 55,000 to 80,000 clones, just under 85% recorded once. This material consisted of peripheral blood, taken before any cancer treatment. The V and J genes are TRBV2 and TRBJ2-7, with D perhaps matching TRBD1 (6 bases). This receptor was identified in a female donor aged 60 or older with stage I lung adenocarcinoma. This CDR3 reads CASSGTATSYEQYF. CDR3 sequence (DNA): TGTGCCAGCAGTGGGACAGCTACCTCCTACGAGCAGTACTTC.